Shown below are 26 T cell receptor beta chains from a single sample sequenced in a study of cytomegalovirus exposure and HLA in healthy donors. Primers for the PCR totalled 60 Vbeta and 13 Jbeta. The protocol was immunoSEQ multiplex PCR, while the TCRdb copy is restricted to in-frame clones and leaves out a portion. Of under 170,000 clones in the sample, about four fifths were seen once. Sample: PBMCs. The source is a human donor in good health.

This clone appeared once. This chain uses TRBV5-1 with TRBJ2-7; TRBD1 aligns across 8 bases. The CDR3 is made up of 13 amino acids. V lost 3 bases, J lost 5 bases, and 4 bases stayed unmatched. The germline CDR1 and CDR2 sequences are SGHRS and YFSETQ. DNA of the CDR3: TGCGCCAGCAGCTCGTCGGACAGGGACGAGCAGTACTTC. Translation gives CASSSSDRDEQYF.

The V call is TRBV15, the J call TRBJ2-5, with 12 bases matching TRBD2. V trimming: 5 bases; J trimming: 2 bases; junction bases outside the gene matches: 6. The CDR3 spans 16 residues. The V gene's germline CDR1 is LNHNV and CDR2 YYDKDF (reference sequence). The CDR3 loop is CATSGGGLAGQETQYF. In nucleotides, the CDR3 is TGTGCCACCAGCGGAGGAGGACTAGCGGGACAAGAGACCCAGTACTTC.

This clone has more than one count but fewer than ten. V is TRBV6-5 and J is TRBJ1-1; 10 nucleotides match TRBD1. The trim removed 0 bases at V and 3 bases at J, leaving 1 base unmatched. Germline CDR1 MNHEY, CDR2 SVGAGI. The CDR3 is made up of 15 amino acids. CDR3 in amino acids: CASSYSTGGHTEAFF. The CDR3 DNA sequence: TGTGCCAGCAGTTACTCGACAGGGGGCCACACTGAAGCTTTCTTT.

This chain joins TRBV7-9 and TRBJ1-6; 7 nucleotides line up with TRBD1. This CDR3 has 14 residues. Germline CDR1 SEHNR, CDR2 FQNEAQ (reference sequence). The junction had 4 bases not matched to a gene; V was cut back by 1 base and J by 10 bases. CDR3 in DNA: TGTGCCAGCAGCTTAGGACAGGGTGTCTCACCCCTCCACTTT. This encodes CASSLGQGVSPLHF.

CDR3 loop: CASSQDWDRPESNQPQHF. The CDR3, as DNA: TGCGCCAGCAGCCAAGATTGGGACAGGCCGGAGAGCAATCAGCCCCAGCATTTT. V usage is TRBV4-1 and J usage is TRBJ1-5, with 8 positions matching TRBD1. This CDR3 has 18 amino acids. The trim removed 0 bases at V and 1 base at J, leaving 8 bases unmatched. The V gene's germline CDR1 is MGHRA and CDR2 YSYEKL.

This clone was found a few times. This chain links TRBV5-1 with TRBJ2-2; D is perhaps TRBD1 (5 bases). The V and J ends lost 5 bases and 5 bases respectively, with 10 bases between them. From germline, CDR1 is SGHRS and CDR2 YFSETQ. The CDR3 runs 13 residues. This CDR3 reads CASRKQETGELFF. CDR3 coding DNA: TGCGCCAGCAGGAAACAGGAGACCGGGGAGCTGTTTTTT. The entire variable domain, with the rest obtained from reference TRBV5-1 and TRBJ2-2, is as follows: KAGVTQTPRYLIKTRGQQVTLSCSPISGHRSVSWYQQTPGQGLQFLFEYFSETQRNKGNFPGRFSGRQFSNSRSEMNVSTLELGDSALYLCASRKQETGELFFGEGSRLTVL.

The rearrangement links TRBV6-5 to TRBJ2-5, with D possibly matching TRBD1 (5 bases). The length of the CDR3 is 15 residues. With 0 bases removed from V and 4 bases from J, the gap between germline ends came to 12 bases. Germline assignment: CDR1 MNHEY and CDR2 SVGAGI. In DNA, the CDR3 is TGTGCCAGCAGTTACTCACAGGCACGACGAGAGACCCAGTACTTC. This sequence encodes CASSYSQARRETQYF.

This sequence joins TRBV19 and TRBJ1-3; D uncertain. Trimming removed 5 bases at V and 4 bases at J, with 12 bases between. This CDR3 is 14 amino acids long. Per germline, CDR1 LNHDA and CDR2 SQIVND (reference sequence). The CDR3 DNA follows: TGTGCCAGTAGTGTTGCGCGGTGGGGAAACACCATATATTTT. Translation: CASSVARWGNTIYF.

This clone was counted a single time. The rearrangement joins TRBV7-9 to TRBJ2-3; 10 bases line up with TRBD2. The germline CDR1 and CDR2 sequences are SEHNR and FQNEAQ (reference sequence). The trim removed 5 bases at V and 1 base at J, leaving 15 bases unmatched. CDR3 length: 19 residues. In nucleotides, the CDR3 is TGTGCCAGCAGCCTAATGGGACTAGCGACCTGGGGCCGCACAGATACGCAGTATTTT. Its translation is CASSLMGLATWGRTDTQYF.

The V gene is TRBV7-2, the J gene TRBJ1-1; D is unclear. Between the trimmed V and J ends, which lost 1 base and 6 bases, there was a span of 15 bases. Germline V gives CDR1 SGHTA, CDR2 FQGNSA. This CDR3 has 15 amino acids. The CDR3 sequence: CASSLGAGGVAEAFF. CDR3 sequence (DNA): TGTGCCAGCAGCTTAGGAGCGGGTGGGGTGGCTGAAGCTTTCTTT.

The table lists this clone with a count of one. The chain is built from TRBV19 and TRBJ2-7, with 7 bases that match TRBD2. Germline V lookup: CDR1 LNHDA, CDR2 SQIVND (reference sequence). V shed 8 bases and J 0 bases; nucleotides not matched to a gene: 19. There are 18 residues in the CDR3. The CDR3 DNA reads TGTGCCAGTTCCCCCGGCGGGGGACCTTCCTTTACCTCCTACGAGCAGTACTTC. Protein product: CASSPGGGPSFTSYEQYF.

The CDR3 nucleotides are TGTGCCAGCAGCTTCAGGGAAGCCACAGATACGCAGTATTTT. It codes for CASSFREATDTQYF. The V and J genes are TRBV13 and TRBJ2-3, with D possibly matching TRBD1 (5 bases). Trimming removed 3 bases at V and 2 bases at J, with 9 bases between. CDR1 PRHDT and CDR2 FYEKMQ come from the germline V gene (reference sequence). The length of the CDR3 is 14 residues. Complete variable domain (other parts from reference TRBV13 and TRBJ2-3): AAGVIQSPRHLIKEKRETATLKCYPIPRHDTVYWYQQGPGQDPQFLISFYEKMQSDKGSIPDRFSAQQFSDYHSELNMSSLELGDSALYFCASSFREATDTQYFGPGTRLTVL.

This clone was seen only a few times. The V and J genes are TRBV12-5 and TRBJ2-2; TRBD1 matches at 11 bases. CDR3 size: 15 residues. Germline CDR1 is LGHNT and CDR2 is FRNRAP. Trimming at V came to 4 bases and at J to 5 bases, leaving 3 bases not matched to a gene. The CDR3 reads CASGSGQGATGELFF. The CDR3 region has the DNA TGTGCTAGTGGTTCCGGACAGGGGGCGACCGGGGAGCTGTTTTTT.

The J gene is TRBJ1-6, the V gene TRBV10-3, with TRBD1 as a possible D gene (5 bases). The CDR3 extends over 15 amino acids. From germline, CDR1 is ENHRY and CDR2 SYGVKD. V lost 1 base and J 4 bases, leaving 8 bases between the germline ends. CDR3 loop: CAISELGAYNSPLHF. For the CDR3, the DNA is TGTGCCATCAGTGAGTTAGGGGCTTATAATTCACCCCTCCACTTT.

V gene TRBV14 combines with J gene TRBJ1-2; D is unclear. V gave up 4 bases and J gave up 5 bases, with 11 bases separating them. CDR3 size: 13 residues. Germline loops: CDR1 SGHDN, CDR2 FVKESK. CDR3 residues: CASSLKTGYGYTF. The CDR3 DNA follows: TGTGCCAGCAGCCTAAAAACCGGTTATGGCTACACCTTC.

This clone appeared a few times. The gene calls are TRBV2 and TRBJ1-3; 8 bases match TRBD1. CDR3 length: 15 residues. The ends lost 6 bases at V and 2 bases at J; junction bases unmatched: 6. CDR1 and CDR2 (germline): SNHLY, FYNNEI. This chain's CDR3 is CASRGRTGTGNTIYF. CDR3 DNA: TGTGCCAGCAGGGGAAGGACAGGGACTGGAAACACCATATATTTT. The whole variable domain, remainder taken from reference TRBV2 and TRBJ1-3, is EPEVTQTPSHQVTQMGQEVILRCVPISNHLYFYWYRQILGQKVEFLVSFYNNEISEKSEIFDDQFSVERPDGSNFTLKIRSTKLEDSAMYFCASRGRTGTGNTIYFGEGSWLTVV.

This chain links TRBV30 with TRBJ2-2; no firm D call. In germline, CDR1 is GTSNPN, CDR2 SVGIG (reference sequence). The CDR3 runs to 11 residues. Deletions cut 0 bases from V and 7 bases from J, with 3 bases between. CDR3 DNA sequence: TGTGCCTGGAGTGTCGGCGGGGAGCTGTTTTTT. This codes for CAWSVGGELFF.

The CDR3 region is CASSLGGWSNEKLFF. Here the CDR3 DNA reads TGTGCCAGCAGTTTAGGGGGGTGGTCTAATGAAAAACTGTTTTTT. The chain recombines TRBV28 with TRBJ1-4; a possible D gene is TRBD1 (5 bases). The CDR3 consists of 15 residues. Trimming removed 2 bases at V and 3 bases at J, with 10 bases between. Germline lookup yields CDR1 MDHEN and CDR2 SYDVKM.

This chain's CDR3 is CASSLEGQGAEAFF. For the CDR3, the DNA is TGTGCCAGCAGCTTGGAGGGACAGGGGGCGGAAGCTTTCTTT. This chain connects TRBV5-4 to TRBJ1-1; the match to TRBD1 covers 12 bases. Germline V gene sequence: CDR1 SGHNT, CDR2 YYREEE (reference sequence). After removal of 0 bases from V and 8 bases from J, the junction contained 2 bases not matched to a gene. The CDR3 spans 14 residues.

This chain links TRBV7-6 with TRBJ1-2; TRBD1 matches at 8 bases. This CDR3 has 13 amino acids. V lost 5 bases to trimming and J lost 3 bases; unmatched junction nucleotides: 2. Germline V gene data show CDR1 as SGHVS and CDR2 as FNYEAQ. The CDR3 protein is CASSLGQDYGYTF. CDR3 nucleotides: TGTGCCAGCAGCCTGGGACAGGACTATGGCTACACCTTC.

The chain employs TRBV27 and TRBJ2-7; D possibly corresponds to TRBD2 (5 bases). Trimming shortened V by 5 bases and J by 3 bases, and 17 bases separated the two germline ends. CDR3 length equals 15 residues. From germline, CDR1 is MNHEY and CDR2 SMNVEV (reference sequence). The CDR3 is CASSPYPPGDYEQYF. Here the CDR3 DNA reads TGTGCCAGCAGTCCATATCCCCCCGGGGACTACGAGCAGTACTTC.

The chain carries TRBV5-4 and TRBJ2-2; unclear D gene. CDR3 length equals 14 residues. The V end lost 0 bases, the J end lost 2 bases, and 5 bases lay between the germline ends. Germline CDR1 and CDR2: SGHNT and YYREEE (reference sequence). The CDR3 DNA is TGTGCCAGCAGCTTGGCCCAAAACACCGGGGAGCTGTTTTTT. The encoded protein is CASSLAQNTGELFF.

The chain joins TRBV5-4 to TRBJ2-1, with TRBD2 identical over 8 bases. CDR1 and CDR2 (germline): SGHNT, YYREEE (reference sequence). CDR3 length: 16 amino acids. Trimming removed 2 bases from V and 8 bases from J; junction bases left unmatched: 12. In DNA, the CDR3 is TGTGCCAGCAGCTTTCTTATTAGCGGGGCCAGGGATGAGCAGTTCTTC. Protein: CASSFLISGARDEQFF.

J is TRBJ2-7 and V is TRBV5-5; 9 bases align to TRBD2. This CDR3 contains 15 residues. With 2 bases clipped from V and 3 bases from J, the junction kept 6 bases outside the gene matches. Germline V lookup: CDR1 SGHKS, CDR2 YYEKEE (reference sequence). DNA of the CDR3: TGTGCCAGCAGCTTCGGGGGTAGCGGGAGCTACGAGCAGTACTTC. It specifies CASSFGGSGSYEQYF.

J is TRBJ2-1 and V is TRBV5-6, with D possibly matching TRBD1 (5 bases). Germline-derived CDR1 and CDR2 are SGHDT and YYEEEE. The V end lost 1 base, the J end lost 3 bases, and 14 bases lay between the germline ends. This CDR3 comprises 16 residues. In DNA form, the CDR3 reads TGTGCCAGCAGCTTGTTAGGGGTGGGTTTCTACAATGAGCAGTTCTTC. This codes for CASSLLGVGFYNEQFF. The full variable domain, with the rest looked up from reference TRBV5-6 and TRBJ2-1, is DAGVTQSPTHLIKTRGQQVTLRCSPKSGHDTVSWYQQALGQGPQFIFQYYEEEERQRGNFPDRFSGHQFPNYSSELNVNALLLGDSALYLCASSLLGVGFYNEQFFGPGTRLTVL.

The chain carries TRBV7-2 and TRBJ2-1; D unclear. CDR1 and CDR2 from the germline V gene are SGHTA and FQGNSA. The CDR3 extends over 14 amino acids. V lost 0 bases to trimming and J lost 6 bases, with 9 bases between them. CDR3 loop: CASSLAWQSNEQFF. In DNA form, the CDR3 reads TGTGCCAGCAGCTTAGCGTGGCAGTCCAATGAGCAGTTCTTC.